This T cell receptor (beta chain) was obtained from a study of blood T cell repertoires in COVID-19. Turning to the study itself: From the United States, Italy and Spain came samples of acute and convalescent COVID-19. PBMCs, B-cell-depleted T cells, or T cells provided the cDNA or gDNA that made up the material.

J gave up 7 bases and V 4 bases, and 12 bases lay outside the gene matches. Germline V gives CDR1 SGDLS, CDR2 YYNGEE. CDR3 length equals 15 residues. In the authors' workflow: From reference gene primer amplification, estimates of nucleated cell counts were derived. Libraries were prepared by immunoSEQ multiplex PCR; TCRdb keeps only in-frame clonotypes and omits some of them. D and trimming were read from the DNA, whereas the V and J calls and clone size are those reported in that table. Of a few hundred thousand clones detected, around 87% appear once; the ten largest clones hold 6.5% to 9.5%. The sequence was obtained from a woman in her 50s who had recovered from COVID-19. The material sequenced was peripheral blood. V gene TRBV9 combines with J gene TRBJ1-2, with 8 bases matching TRBD1. DNA for the CDR3: TGTGCCAGCAGCATAACCGGGACAGGAGGACGTGGCTACACCTTC. This encodes CASSITGTGGRGYTF. Looking up the rest from reference TRBV9 and TRBJ1-2 gives the full variable domain: DSGVTQTPKHLITATGQRVTLRCSPRSGDLSVYWYQQSLDQGLQFLIQYYNGEERAKGNILERFSAQQFPDLHSELNLSSLELGDSALYFCASSITGTGGRGYTFGSGTRLTVV.